These 24 T cell receptor beta chains originate from one sample sequenced in a study of T cell repertoires in aging, cancer and after chemotherapy. The template was genomic DNA from peripheral blood, not RNA. A mixed TRB-A/B primer pool amplified rearranged TRB by multiplex touch-down PCR. TCRdb reanalysed the multiplex PCR reads using MiXCR and keeps one entry per CDR3 protein. The table lists 8,500 to 9,500 distinct CDR3 sequences, roughly a quarter of them singletons. Sequenced input: blood. The receptors stem from a human donor with a blood cancer. The donor label of this sample is uncertain.

The chain has TRBV6-5 and TRBJ2-1; tentative D call: TRBD1 (5 bases). V was trimmed by 3 bases and J by 3 bases, leaving 15 bases between them. CDR1 MNHEY and CDR2 SVGAGI come from the germline V gene. This CDR3 is built from 16 residues. The CDR3, as DNA: TGTGCCAGCAGTTATAGTCTAGTTAGGGGCTACAATGAGCAGTTCTTC. This encodes CASSYSLVRGYNEQFF.

A remark on this clonotype: The CDR3 ends on some other residue instead of the conserved phenylalanine or tryptophan, so this is likely a read error. This chain joins TRBV7-6 and TRBJ2-2; TRBD2 agrees at 11 bases. The germline gives CDR1 SGHVS, CDR2 FNYEAQ. After removal of 5 bases from V and 4 bases from J, the junction contained 6 bases not matched to a gene. This CDR3 is 16 amino acids long. CDR3 sequence reads: CASSHTSGGFTGELFL. The CDR3 DNA reads as TGTGCCAGCAGCCACACTAGCGGGGGTTTCACCGGGGAGCTGTTTCTT.

Relative to its sample, this clonotype is medium-sized. V usage is TRBV30 and J usage is TRBJ2-5; a possible D gene is TRBD2 (6 bases). CDR1 GTSNPN and CDR2 SVGIG come from the germline V gene (reference sequence). Trimming pared 4 bases from V and 5 bases from J, leaving 11 bases between. The CDR3 contains 12 residues. The CDR3 nucleotides read TGTGCCTGGAAGGCGGGAATTGAGACCCAGTACTTC. It yields the protein CAWKAGIETQYF.

By sample share, this clonotype is medium-sized. The V gene is TRBV7-9, the J gene TRBJ2-3, with D unresolved. Trimming cost V 1 base and J 2 bases, with 7 bases left between them. Germline V gene lookup returns CDR1 SEHNR and CDR2 FQNEAQ (reference sequence). The CDR3 runs to 14 residues. The CDR3 sequence is CASSLGLDTDTQYF. The DNA for the CDR3 is TGTGCCAGCAGCTTAGGTCTAGACACAGATACGCAGTATTTT.

The count of this clonotype is one. A much larger clone lies a single base off, so this may be a read error. The chain uses TRBV6-1 and TRBJ1-5; a weak D match, TRBD1 (5 bases). With 8 bases removed from V and 11 bases from J, the gap between germline ends came to 13 bases. The CDR3 is 11 residues long. Germline assignment: CDR1 MNHNS and CDR2 SASEGT. In nucleotides, the CDR3 is TGTGCCAGCGGTGCCGGGGGGACCCAGCATTTT. Its translation is CASGAGGTQHF.

This clonotype was counted between two and nine times. This rearrangement joins TRBV7-9 to TRBJ2-7; 8 positions match TRBD1. Germline V gene data show CDR1 as SEHNR and CDR2 as FQNEAQ (reference sequence). Trimming at V came to 7 bases and at J to 7 bases, leaving 6 bases not matched to a gene. This CDR3 has 12 amino acids. The CDR3: CASNGQGWEQYF. In DNA, the CDR3 is TGTGCCAGCAACGGACAGGGTTGGGAGCAGTACTTC. Together with reference TRBV7-9 and TRBJ2-7, the CDR3 gives the full variable domain: DTGVSQNPRHKITKRGQNVTFRCDPISEHNRLYWYRQTLGQGPEFLTYFQNEAQLEKSRLLSDRFSAERPKGSFSTLEIQRTEQGDSAMYLCASNGQGWEQYFGPGTRLTVT.

By frequency in the sample, this clonotype is medium-sized. The CDR3: CASSLSPGGINTIYF. CDR3 bases: TGTGCCAGCAGTTTATCTCCCGGCGGAATAAACACCATATATTTT. This chain connects TRBV27 to TRBJ1-3; D unresolved. CDR1 MNHEY and CDR2 SMNVEV come from the germline V gene (reference sequence). V was trimmed by 0 bases and J by 6 bases, leaving 12 bases between them. This CDR3 contains 15 residues.

This chain joins TRBV24-1 and TRBJ2-5, with 8 bases that match TRBD1. V lost 7 bases, J lost 3 bases, and 3 bases stayed unmatched. The CDR3 loop spans 13 amino acids. From germline, CDR1 is KGHDR and CDR2 SFDVKD. The CDR3 DNA follows: TGTGCCACCAGGGACAGGGACAAAGAGACCCAGTACTTC. This encodes CATRDRDKETQYF.

This clonotype has a count of ten or more. The genes are TRBV30 and TRBJ2-5, with TRBD2 matching over 9 bases. After removal of 3 bases from V and 4 bases from J, the junction contained 6 bases not matched to a gene. The length of the CDR3 is 14 residues. The germline gives CDR1 GTSNPN, CDR2 SVGIG (reference sequence). Here the CDR3 DNA reads TGTGCCTGGAGCGGGGGCGGGAGGGGAGAGACCCAGTACTTC. It yields the protein CAWSGGGRGETQYF.

By share of the sample, this clonotype is medium-sized. The chain has TRBV19 and TRBJ2-5; 8 positions match TRBD2. The CDR3 is made up of 15 amino acids. V lost 4 bases and J lost 1; bases outside the gene matches: 5. Germline CDR1 LNHDA, CDR2 SQIVND (reference sequence). The CDR3: CASSNPGGLQETQYF. Written as DNA, the CDR3 is TGTGCCAGTAGTAACCCGGGGGGGCTCCAAGAGACCCAGTACTTC.

This clonotype rates as medium-sized. The genes are TRBV19 and TRBJ1-3; D unclear. This CDR3 region has 14 residues. Germline V gene lookup returns CDR1 LNHDA and CDR2 SQIVND (reference sequence). V was clipped by 5 bases and J by 0 bases, with 8 bases between them. The CDR3 DNA follows: TGTGCCAGTAGTCGAATGAGCTCTGGAAACACCATATATTTT. The encoded protein is CASSRMSSGNTIYF.

This clonotype is medium-sized within its sample. The V and J genes are TRBV19 and TRBJ2-3; D is undetermined. V dropped 7 bases and J dropped 0 bases, with 11 bases sitting between them. Germline loops: CDR1 LNHDA, CDR2 SQIVND (reference sequence). The CDR3 has 14 amino acids. The CDR3 region is CASTVAPSTDTQYF. CDR3 DNA sequence: TGTGCCAGTACTGTGGCTCCTAGCACAGATACGCAGTATTTT.

This sequence joins TRBV13 and TRBJ2-7, with 8 positions matching TRBD2. CDR3 length: 15 amino acids. Germline V CDR1 and CDR2: PRHDT, FYEKMQ (reference sequence). The V and J ends lost 5 bases and 4 bases, in that order; junction bases with no gene match: 10. The CDR3 DNA is TGTGCCAGCAGCCGGAGAAGCGGGAGTGAATACGAGCAGTACTTC. Translating gives CASSRRSGSEYEQYF.

By share of the sample, this clonotype is medium-sized. The V call is TRBV27, the J call TRBJ1-6; TRBD1 aligns across 8 bases. The CDR3 extends over 14 amino acids. In germline, CDR1 is MNHEY, CDR2 SMNVEV (reference sequence). The J segment lost 7 bases and the V segment lost 4 bases, leaving 3 bases of the junction unmatched. This CDR3 is CASSSQGGNSPLHF. The DNA of the CDR3 is TGTGCCAGCAGTTCACAGGGGGGAAATTCACCCCTCCACTTT.

This clonotype was detected only a few times. This chain connects TRBV18 to TRBJ2-7; possibly TRBD2 for D (5 bases). Trimming shortened V by 6 bases and J by 3 bases, and 15 bases separated the two germline ends. Germline V gene lookup returns CDR1 KGHSH and CDR2 LQKENI. The CDR3 has 14 residues. CDR3 sequence reads: CASSVASRIYEQYF. CDR3 DNA sequence: TGTGCCAGCTCGGTCGCTAGCCGTATCTACGAGCAGTACTTC.

Concerning this clonotype itself: Because the CDR3's place on the DNA is in doubt, the DNA is left out and the CDR3 is given as listed by TCRdb. This chain uses TRBV27 with TRBJ1-1. With termini counted, the CDR3 has 12 amino acids. Looked up from germline, CDR1 is MNHEY and CDR2 is SMNVEV (reference sequence). CDR3 in amino acids: CASSSSRGEAFF.

The table lists this clonotype with a few counts. The chain has TRBV5-4 and TRBJ1-2, with 8 bases fitting TRBD1. The V and J ends lost 5 bases and 8 bases, in that order; junction bases with no gene match: 8. This CDR3 spans 13 amino acids. Germline lookup yields CDR1 SGHNT and CDR2 YYREEE (reference sequence). In nucleotides, the CDR3 is TGTGCCAGCAGACCTGACAGGGGTCGGGGCTACACCTTC. Residues: CASRPDRGRGYTF. Variable domain in full (rest from reference TRBV5-4 and TRBJ1-2): ETGVTQSPTHLIKTRGQQVTLRCSSQSGHNTVSWYQQALGQGPQFIFQYYREEENGRGNFPPRFSGLQFPNYSSELNVNALELDDSALYLCASRPDRGRGYTFGSGTRLTVV.

This chain uses TRBV6-5 with TRBJ2-1, with 8 bases that match TRBD2. The germline V gene encodes CDR1 MNHEY and CDR2 SVGAGI. With 7 bases clipped from V and 2 bases from J, the junction kept 4 bases outside the gene matches. This CDR3 spans 14 amino acids. The CDR3 DNA sequence: TGTGCCAGCACCGCGGGACTAGCCTACAATGAGCAGTTCTTC. Its translation is CASTAGLAYNEQFF.

This clonotype qualifies as medium-sized. The chain has TRBV29-1 and TRBJ2-7; 7 positions match TRBD2. CDR1 is SQVTM, CDR2 ANQGSEA, per germline. The CDR3 consists of 11 residues. Here the CDR3 DNA reads TGCAGGTGGGGGGGCTCCTACGAGCAGTACTTC. It codes for CRWGGSYEQYF.

Concerning this clonotype itself: This could be a read error, since a much larger clone is one nucleotide away. The chain couples TRBV19 to TRBJ1-1; no firm D call. The CDR3 loop spans 13 amino acids. The germline V gene has CDR1 LNHDA and CDR2 SQIVND (reference sequence). V was pared by 1 base and J by 7 bases, with 10 bases between. The CDR3 sequence: CASSIVGRSEAFF. The CDR3 coding sequence is TGTGCCAGTAGTATAGTAGGGCGTAGTGAAGCTTTCTTT.

The rearrangement joins TRBV30 to TRBJ2-1, with D uncertain. V lost 3 bases and J lost 6, with 9 bases in between. This CDR3 is 12 amino acids long. Per the germline V gene, CDR1 is GTSNPN and CDR2 is SVGIG (reference sequence). In nucleotides, the CDR3 is TGTGCCTGGAGCCATACGGGCAATGAGCAGTTCTTC. Protein sequence: CAWSHTGNEQFF.

As concerns this clonotype: This clone may be a read error of a much larger clone one base away. The chain is built from TRBV6-2 or TRBV6-3 and TRBJ2-5; D might be TRBD2 (7 bases). The CDR3 sequence is 13 residues long. The V gene's germline CDR1 is MNHEY and CDR2 SVGEGT. DNA of the CDR3: TGTGCCAGCAGGGGAACAGGGAGGGAGACCCAGTGCTTC. Protein product: CASRGTGRETQCF.

Many counts were recorded for this clonotype. This chain links TRBV24-1 with TRBJ2-5, with unresolved D. The V end lost 6 bases, the J end lost 4 bases, and 11 bases lay between the germline ends. Germline CDR1 reads KGHDR; CDR2 reads SFDVKD. The CDR3 consists of 13 residues. For the CDR3, the DNA is TGTGCCACCAGTTTATCGGGCGGAGAGACCCAGTACTTC. It yields the protein CATSLSGGETQYF.

Sample share makes this clonotype medium-sized. The genes are TRBV19 and TRBJ2-5, with 12 bases that match TRBD2. Germline-derived CDR1 and CDR2 are LNHDA and SQIVND (reference sequence). The CDR3 is made up of 17 amino acids. The V segment lost 5 bases and the J segment 0 bases; nucleotides outside the gene matches: 7. CDR3 protein: CASSPRLAGEYQETQYF. In nucleotides, the CDR3 is TGTGCCAGTAGTCCACGACTAGCGGGAGAGTACCAAGAGACCCAGTACTTC.